Listed below are T cell receptor beta chains from one sample, sequenced in a study of T cell repertoires in cytomegalovirus infection. One entry per CDR3 protein, called by TCRdb with MiXCR from the reads. Of about 890,000 distinct CDR3 sequences listed, under 40% are singletons. These receptors have no known antigen. The material sequenced was cultured CD8+ T cells from PBMCs, taken from culture after CMV antigen stimulation. The receptors come from a human donor in good health (CMV status not recorded). Some clones in this sample may be carry-over from other donors' samples. The CDR3 runs from the conserved cysteine through the conserved F or W. A D gene is named only where the DNA matches it firmly. Some rows have no size entry. The others give once, few or many, or a class for an expanded clone.

CDR3nt,CDR3aa,abundance,v_gene,j_gene,d_gene,len
TGTGCCAGCAGCACAACCGGGAAGACTGAAGCTTTCTTT,CASSTTGKTEAFF,many,TRBV6-5,TRBJ1-1,.,13
TGTGCCAGCTGCGGGGCTCAAGAGACCCAGTACTTC,CASCGAQETQYF,.,TRBV12-3/TRBV12-4,TRBJ2-5,.,12
TGTGCCAGCAGCTACCCGACAGGGCCTGGGGCCAACGTCCTGACTTTC,CASSYPTGPGANVLTF,.,TRBV6-6,TRBJ2-6,TRBD1,16
TGTGCTAGCAGCTTAGCTAGCGGGGGGGCTCAGGAGCAGTTCTTC,CASSLASGGAQEQFF,.,TRBV7-6,TRBJ2-1,TRBD2,15
TGTGCCAGCAGTTACTCGACACCCTACGAGCAGTACTTC,CASSYSTPYEQYF,few,TRBV6-6,TRBJ2-7,.,13
TGCGCCAGCAGCTTGGGTACAGGGGTGGACGCAGATACGCAGTATTTT,CASSLGTGVDADTQYF,few,TRBV5-1,TRBJ2-3,TRBD1,16
TGTGCCAGCAGCTTGTTAGTTCGGCAGGGACCTACCACCCCGGAAGAGACCCAGTACTTC,CASSLLVRQGPTTPEETQYF,.,TRBV7-9,TRBJ2-5,.,20
TGTGCCAGCAGCTTAGTTGGTCGGGAAGAGACCCAGTACTTC,CASSLVGREETQYF,few,TRBV7-4,TRBJ2-5,.,14
TGCAGTGCTAGACAAACCGGGACAGGACCTTCACCCCTCCACTTT,CSARQTGTGPSPLHF,.,TRBV20-1,TRBJ1-6,TRBD1,15
TGTGCCAGTAGTATGGGTAGCGGGGGATCCCAAGAGACCCAGTACTTC,CASSMGSGGSQETQYF,.,TRBV19,TRBJ2-5,TRBD2,16
TGTGCCAGCAGGTGGACAGGGGGCACCGGGGAGCTGTTTTTT,CASRWTGGTGELFF,.,TRBV27,TRBJ2-2,TRBD1,14
TGTGCCAGCAGCTTAGGAGTGGAAAAGGGGCCCCAGCATTTT,CASSLGVEKGPQHF,many,TRBV7-6,TRBJ1-5,.,14
TGCGCCAGCAGCTTGGCACTAGCGGGGGAATACACCGGGGAGCTGTTTTTT,CASSLALAGEYTGELFF,.,TRBV5-1,TRBJ2-2,TRBD2,17
TGTGCCAGCAGTGCGTCTAGCTTTTTCTCCTACAATGAGCAGTTCTTC,CASSASSFFSYNEQFF,.,TRBV27,TRBJ2-1,.,16
TGTGCCAGCAGCCACCCTGAAGGGGACCACTACGAGCAGTTCTTC,CASSHPEGDHYEQFF,few,TRBV14,TRBJ2-1,.,15
TGTGCCAGCAGCCACAGCGGGGGGGCAGGGGCAGATACGCAGTATTTT,CASSHSGGAGADTQYF,few,TRBV27,TRBJ2-3,TRBD2,16
TGTGCCAGCAGTCCGACTAGCGGGTTGGAGACCCAGTACTTC,CASSPTSGLETQYF,few,TRBV12-3/TRBV12-4,TRBJ2-5,TRBD2,14
TGTGCCAGTAGTCCATCCCTGGGGGCCAATGAGCAGTTCTTC,CASSPSLGANEQFF,many,TRBV19,TRBJ2-1,.,14
TGTGCCATCAGGGAAGCGGGACCCGCATACGAGCAGTACTTC,CAIREAGPAYEQYF,.,TRBV10-3,TRBJ2-7,TRBD2,14
TGTGCCAACCCGGGCAGTGGCACCGGGGAGCTGTTTTTT,CANPGSGTGELFF,few,TRBV28,TRBJ2-2,.,13
TGTGCCAGCAGCCCCGGAGCAGGGTTCGTCGAGCAGTACTTC,CASSPGAGFVEQYF,.,TRBV7-6,TRBJ2-7,.,14
TGTGCCAGCAGCCCCCGAGCGATGGGGTACACTGAAGCTTTCTTT,CASSPRAMGYTEAFF,.,TRBV6-1,TRBJ1-1,.,15
TGCAGTGCTAGCGACTCCTACAATGAGCAGTTCTTC,CSASDSYNEQFF,few,TRBV20-1,TRBJ2-1,.,12
TGTGCCAGCAGTGGGCCCCGGGGACGGAACACTGAAGCTTTCTTT,CASSGPRGRNTEAFF,.,TRBV7-8,TRBJ1-1,.,15
TGTGCCAGCAGCTTCTGGGGTGATGAGCAGTTCTTC,CASSFWGDEQFF,many,TRBV7-2,TRBJ2-1,.,12
TGTGCCAGTAGTATTTGGGAAGGCGGTAATGAAAAACTGTTTTTT,CASSIWEGGNEKLFF,few,TRBV19,TRBJ1-4,.,15
TGTGCCAGCAGTTTCAGCGGGGGGAAATTCAATGAGCAGTTCTTC,CASSFSGGKFNEQFF,.,TRBV4-2,TRBJ2-1,TRBD2,15
TGTGCCAGCAGCCGTGGCGGGGAAGAGACCCAGTACTTC,CASSRGGEETQYF,.,TRBV6-1,TRBJ2-5,.,13
TGTGCCAGCAGTGAAGCGCCGGGACAGCGAACTTGGGCGGATGGCTACACCTTC,CASSEAPGQRTWADGYTF,.,TRBV6-1,TRBJ1-2,TRBD1,18
TGTGCCAGCGGACCCGGGACAGGGAATGAGCAGTTCTTC,CASGPGTGNEQFF,once,TRBV12-3/TRBV12-4,TRBJ2-1,TRBD1,13
TGTGCCAGCAGTTTAAATCGGATCCCCGGCGTGGATGAGCAGTTCTTC,CASSLNRIPGVDEQFF,many,TRBV27,TRBJ2-1,.,16
TGCAGCGCCCAGGACAGGTTGGACACTGAAGCTTTCTTT,CSAQDRLDTEAFF,.,TRBV29-1,TRBJ1-1,TRBD1,13
TGTGCCAGCAGCAACTCCCGGGACAGCGCTATCCAGAATCAGCCCCAGCATTTT,CASSNSRDSAIQNQPQHF,few,TRBV5-6,TRBJ1-5,TRBD1,18
TGTGCCAGCAGCCAAAGGGGGGACCAAGAGACCCAGTACTTC,CASSQRGDQETQYF,.,TRBV4-2,TRBJ2-5,.,14
TGTGCCAGCAGTAAATGGGGGGCGGTATCTGAAGCTTTCTTT,CASSKWGAVSEAFF,few,TRBV6-5,TRBJ1-1,.,14
TGTGCCAGCAGTGTCAGTAGCGGGGGCTATGAGCAGTTCTTC,CASSVSSGGYEQFF,.,TRBV27,TRBJ2-1,TRBD2,14
TGTGCCAGTCATCGGGGGTTTACAGATACGCAGTATTTT,CASHRGFTDTQYF,.,TRBV5-5,TRBJ2-3,.,13
TGTGCCAGCAGCTTTCAGGGAGACTACGAGCAGTACTTC,CASSFQGDYEQYF,.,TRBV5-8,TRBJ2-7,.,13
TGTGCCAGCACCCGAGGGGGTTTTGCTGGGGCCAACGTCCTGACTTTC,CASTRGGFAGANVLTF,.,TRBV2,TRBJ2-6,.,16
TGTGCCAGCAGCTCCGTTCTTACGATCCCCGGACCACCCGGGGAGCTGTTTTTT,CASSSVLTIPGPPGELFF,.,TRBV7-9,TRBJ2-2,.,18
TGTGCCAGCAGGCGAGACTCAAGCTCCTATAATTCACCCCTCCACTTT,CASRRDSSSYNSPLHF,few,TRBV2,TRBJ1-6,.,16
TGTGCCAGCAGCTGGAAGCCGGGACAGAGGTCGGACTATGGCTACACCTTC,CASSWKPGQRSDYGYTF,.,TRBV5-5,TRBJ1-2,TRBD1,17
TGTGCCAGCATCCCGGACAGGGTAGACACCATATATTTT,CASIPDRVDTIYF,.,TRBV7-9,TRBJ1-3,TRBD1,13
TGTGCCAGCAGCCGATACGGGGACTATGGCTACACCTTC,CASSRYGDYGYTF,few,TRBV9,TRBJ1-2,.,13
TGTGCCAGCAGCCCCCAGGACAGAGATACGCAGTATTTT,CASSPQDRDTQYF,few,TRBV7-9,TRBJ2-3,.,13
TGTGCCACCAGTGGGGCCGCAGGGAACAATGAGCAGTTCTTC,CATSGAAGNNEQFF,.,TRBV24-1,TRBJ2-1,.,14
TGTGCCAGTAGTATTCTGGCAGGGGGATGGGAAAAACTGTTTTTT,CASSILAGGWEKLFF,once,TRBV19,TRBJ1-4,TRBD1,15
TGCGCCAGCAGCCAAGTTGGCCTAAACAATGAGCAGTTCTTC,CASSQVGLNNEQFF,.,TRBV4-3,TRBJ2-1,.,14
TGCAGCGTTGACCCAGGGGGCCATGGCTACACCTTC,CSVDPGGHGYTF,.,TRBV29-1,TRBJ1-2,TRBD1,12
TGTGCTAGCAGCTTAGGACCAGGTCAGCCCCAGCATTTT,CASSLGPGQPQHF,many,TRBV7-9,TRBJ1-5,.,13